This T cell receptor (beta chain) was recovered during a study of human T cells and chemical hapten exposure. Study in general: Patch tests delivered 0.01% DPC to the upper back and were evaluated at 6 days. General study findings and limits: TCRs above 1 in 1000 frequency did not change with DPC sensitization.

V lost 6 bases, J lost 1 base, and 3 bases stayed unmatched. In germline, CDR1 is SQVTM, CDR2 ANQGSEA. The CDR3 length is 13 residues. The time point was: pre-sensitization, week 0. As for treatment: therapeutic diphenylcyclopropenone sensitization with weekly scalp DPC. In the authors' methods: The median was about 96,000 TCRs per sample, ranging roughly 23,224 to 750,000. A single record per CDR3 protein comes from TCRdb applying MiXCR to the RACE reads. In this record, the V and J calls reflect TCRdb's handling and not the investigators' own analysis. The sample shows 350,000 to 400,000 distinct CDR3 sequences, approximately 5.1% of them seen only once. This clonotype was counted ten times or more. What it recognizes is unknown.

The source was whole blood, collected in connection with sensitization to the hapten diphenylcyclopropenone (DPC). The chain couples TRBV29-1 to TRBJ2-7; TRBD2 matches at 10 bases. This clonotype originated in a woman aged 50 to 60 with alopecia areata. Some clones in this sample may be carry-over from other donors' samples. CDR3 sequence (DNA): TGCAGCGTCGGACTAGCGGCTTCCTACGAGCAGTACTTC. This gives the protein CSVGLAASYEQYF.